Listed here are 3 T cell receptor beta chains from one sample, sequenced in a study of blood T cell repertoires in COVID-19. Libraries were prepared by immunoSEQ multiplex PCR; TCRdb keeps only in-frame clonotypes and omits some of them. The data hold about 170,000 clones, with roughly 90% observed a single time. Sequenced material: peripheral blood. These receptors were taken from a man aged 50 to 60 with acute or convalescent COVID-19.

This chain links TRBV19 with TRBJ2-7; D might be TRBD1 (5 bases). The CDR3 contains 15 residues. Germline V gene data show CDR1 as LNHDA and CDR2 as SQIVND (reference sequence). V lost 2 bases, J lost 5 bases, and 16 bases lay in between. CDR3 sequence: CASSIKAGQLNEQYF. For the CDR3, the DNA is TGTGCCAGTAGTATAAAGGCAGGGCAGCTGAACGAGCAGTACTTC.

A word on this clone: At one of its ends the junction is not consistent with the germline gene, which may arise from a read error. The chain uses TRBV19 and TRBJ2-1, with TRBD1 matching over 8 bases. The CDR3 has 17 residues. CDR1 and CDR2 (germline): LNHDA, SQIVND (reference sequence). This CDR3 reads CASSRTAAGTGYSEQFF. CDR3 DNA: TGTGCCAGTAGTAGGACCGCTGCCGGGACAGGCTACAGTGAGCAGTTCTTC.

In nucleotides, the CDR3 is TGTGCCAGTAGTATCGGTATTAAGACTGAAGCTTTCTTT. Encoded protein: CASSIGIKTEAFF. The chain couples TRBV19 to TRBJ1-1; D is unclear. Trimming removed 3 bases from V and 5 bases from J, with 10 bases in between. CDR3 length: 13 amino acids. The germline V gene has CDR1 LNHDA and CDR2 SQIVND (reference sequence).